This record concerns one TCR beta chain sequence. Here immunoSEQ multiplex PCR was the method, and the copy in TCRdb shows in-frame clones only, minus some. Of some 58,000 clones listed, 80% to 90% are singletons. This record belongs to a study of T cell responses to AZD1222 COVID-19 vaccine. The source material was peripheral blood, sampled on day 0 of AZD1222 vaccination. This sequence was found in an adult in good health.

CDR3 in amino acids: CASRTAGQRNTEAFF. The CDR3 DNA follows: TGTGCCAGCAGGACGGCCGGACAGAGGAACACTGAAGCTTTCTTT. J is TRBJ1-1 and V is TRBV11-2, with a possible D match to TRBD1 (6 bases). CDR3 length equals 15 residues. V was shortened by 6 bases and J by 1 base, with 15 bases between the two germline ends. Germline loops: CDR1 SGHAT, CDR2 FQNNGV.